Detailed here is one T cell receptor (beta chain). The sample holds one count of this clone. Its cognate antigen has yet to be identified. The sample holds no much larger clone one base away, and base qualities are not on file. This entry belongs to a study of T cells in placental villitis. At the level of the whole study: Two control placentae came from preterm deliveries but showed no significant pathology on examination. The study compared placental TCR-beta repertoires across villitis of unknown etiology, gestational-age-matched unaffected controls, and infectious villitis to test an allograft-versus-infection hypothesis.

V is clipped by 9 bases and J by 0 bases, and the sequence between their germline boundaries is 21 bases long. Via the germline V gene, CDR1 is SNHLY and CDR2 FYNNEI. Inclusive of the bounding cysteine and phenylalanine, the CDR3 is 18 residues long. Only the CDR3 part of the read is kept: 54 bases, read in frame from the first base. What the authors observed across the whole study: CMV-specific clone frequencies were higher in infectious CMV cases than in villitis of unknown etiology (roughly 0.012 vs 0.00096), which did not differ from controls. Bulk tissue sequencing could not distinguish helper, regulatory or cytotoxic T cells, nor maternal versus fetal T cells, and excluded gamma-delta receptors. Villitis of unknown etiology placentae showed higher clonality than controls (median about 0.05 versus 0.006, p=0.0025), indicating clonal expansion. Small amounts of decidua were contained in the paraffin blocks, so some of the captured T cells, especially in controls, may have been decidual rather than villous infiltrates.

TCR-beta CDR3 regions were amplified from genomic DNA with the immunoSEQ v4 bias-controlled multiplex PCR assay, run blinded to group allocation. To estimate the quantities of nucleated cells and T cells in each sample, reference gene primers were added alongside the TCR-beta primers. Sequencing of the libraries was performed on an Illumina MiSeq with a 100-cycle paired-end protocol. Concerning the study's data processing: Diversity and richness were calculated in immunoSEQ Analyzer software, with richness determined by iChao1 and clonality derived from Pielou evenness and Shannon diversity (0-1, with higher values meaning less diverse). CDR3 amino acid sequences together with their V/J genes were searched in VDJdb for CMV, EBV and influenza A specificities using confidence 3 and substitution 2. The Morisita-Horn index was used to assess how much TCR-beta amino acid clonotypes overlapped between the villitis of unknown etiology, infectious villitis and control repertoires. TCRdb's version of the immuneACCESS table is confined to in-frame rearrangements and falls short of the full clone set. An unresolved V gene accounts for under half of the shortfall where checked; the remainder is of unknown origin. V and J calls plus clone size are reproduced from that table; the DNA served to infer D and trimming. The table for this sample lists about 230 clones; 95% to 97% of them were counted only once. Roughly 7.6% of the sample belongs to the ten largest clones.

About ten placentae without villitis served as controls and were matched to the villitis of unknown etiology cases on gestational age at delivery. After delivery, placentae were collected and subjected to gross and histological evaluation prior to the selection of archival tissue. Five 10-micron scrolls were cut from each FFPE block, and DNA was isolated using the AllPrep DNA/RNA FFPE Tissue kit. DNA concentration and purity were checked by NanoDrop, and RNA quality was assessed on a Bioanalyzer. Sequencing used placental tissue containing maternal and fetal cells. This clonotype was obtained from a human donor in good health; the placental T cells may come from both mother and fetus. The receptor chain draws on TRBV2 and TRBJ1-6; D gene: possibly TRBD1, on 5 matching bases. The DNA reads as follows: TGTGCCAGGAGGGGAGGTGTTACACCCAGCTCCTATAATTCACCCCTCCACTTT. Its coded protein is CARRGGVTPSSYNSPLHF. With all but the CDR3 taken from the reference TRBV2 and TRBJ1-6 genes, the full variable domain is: EPEVTQTPSHQVTQMGQEVILRCVPISNHLYFYWYRQILGQKVEFLVSFYNNEISEKSEIFDDQFSVERPDGSNFTLKIRSTKLEDSAMYFCARRGGVTPSSYNSPLHFGNGTRLTVT.